This T cell receptor beta chain was identified during a study of tissue T cells after allogeneic stem cell transplantation. This sample's time point: mouse harvest day 14 after allogeneic transplant. Tail vein injection delivered 10^7 T-cell-depleted bone marrow cells and 10^6 splenic CD5+ T cells. B6 (H2b) cells into BALB/c (H2d) mice; tissues taken at day 7 or 14. As to this clone: Its cognate antigen is unknown. The listed genes are named as in mouse. Sequencing ends 1 residue short of the CDR3 end; the germline J gene provides the rest.

Repertoires were generated with immunoSEQ multiplex PCR, while TCRdb's copy carries only in-frame clones and drops some. The table has around 4,400 clones, 45% seen once. With 5 bases removed from V and 0 bases from J, the gap between germline ends came to 7 bases. CDR3 length: 14 amino acids. The germline gives CDR1 SNHLY, CDR2 FYNGKV (reference sequence). Study observations and caveats: Anatomically similar tissues had similar TCR repertoires within each patient. This small cohort was clinically heterogeneous, and sampling depth was a limitation.

The chain couples TRBV3 to TRBJ1-4; D is unclear. Source material: gut tissue. This clonotype was obtained from a female BALB/c mouse given C57BL/6 T cells with graft-versus-host disease after an allogeneic hematopoietic cell transplant. CDR3 protein: CASSTEISNERLFF. The DNA read from the CDR3 is TGTGCCAGCAGCACAGAAATTTCCAACGAAAGATTATTT.